The clone carrying this TCR beta chain is classed as hyperexpanded. TCRdb redid the calling of the 5' RACE reads with MiXCR, one entry per CDR3 protein. Among 2,000 to 2,500 distinct CDR3 sequences, 8.7% were seen once, and the ten largest hold around 20%. This specimen comes from a study of spatial heterogeneity in lung cancer. Study as a whole: Fewer alpha-chain than beta-chain sequences were consistently detected. As counted in raw reads, each unique TCR and UMI combination appeared more than ten times on average.

Germline values: CDR1 SGDLS, CDR2 YYNGEE. V was trimmed by 0 bases and J by 2 bases, leaving 15 bases between them. The CDR3 contains 16 residues. This sample's time point: sample taken at primary tumor resection. The rearrangement joins TRBV9 to TRBJ2-7; perhaps TRBD2 as D (7 bases). The sequencing here drew on normal lung tissue next to the tumor, taken at surgery. This TCR was recovered from a female donor with early-stage non-small cell lung cancer. CDR3 residues: CASSVDGGADAYEQYF. The CDR3 DNA sequence: TGTGCCAGCAGCGTAGATGGGGGGGCCGACGCCTACGAGCAGTACTTC.